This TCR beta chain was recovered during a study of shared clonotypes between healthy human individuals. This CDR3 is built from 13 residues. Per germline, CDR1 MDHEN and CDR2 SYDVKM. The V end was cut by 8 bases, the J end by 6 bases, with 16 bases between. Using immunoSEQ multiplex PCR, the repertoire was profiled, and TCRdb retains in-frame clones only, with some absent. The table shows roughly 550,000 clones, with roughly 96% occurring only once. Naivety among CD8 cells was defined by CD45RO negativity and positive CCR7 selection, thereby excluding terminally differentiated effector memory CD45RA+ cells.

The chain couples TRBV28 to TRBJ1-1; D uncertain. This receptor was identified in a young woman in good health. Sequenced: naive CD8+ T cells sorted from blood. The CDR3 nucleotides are TGTGCCAGCGACGTTAGAGGGATTCCTGAAGCTTTCTTT. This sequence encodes CASDVRGIPEAFF.